The entry below gives a single TCR beta chain sequence along with its context. Antigen specificity is unknown. All TRB cDNA libraries came from 5' RACE performed with UMI labels. From the 5' RACE reads, TCRdb lists one entry per CDR3 protein and no DNA. The table lists some 50,000 distinct CDR3 sequences, with approximately 0.52% in the top ten. This record belongs to a study of CXCR3-negative and CXCR3-positive naive CD8 T cells. Study summary: Every library held about 1.5 +/- 0.3 million TRB reads, and the total came to around 140 million.

Germline V gene data show CDR1 as SEHNR and CDR2 as FQNEAQ (reference sequence). The CDR3 covers 14 residues. Study-level findings and limits: Naive cells that were CXCR3-negative or CXCR3-positive used TRBV-TRBJ genes alike, while memory cells diverged. Sequencing showed both naive subsets with comparably high diversity, and memory CD8+ cells much lower. Hydrophobicity was higher for TRB CDR3s found in CXCR3-positive naive cells than in CXCR3-negative naive cells.

The naive CD8+ gate required CD45RO-CCR7+CD27+CD95- phenotype. This chain connects TRBV7-9 to TRBJ2-5. The receptor comes from a human donor in good health. Some clones in this sample may be carry-over from other donors' samples. The sequencing sample was made of naive CXCR3+ CD8+ T cells from blood. Indicated subset: CD45RO-CCR7+CD27+CD95- naive CD8+ T cells expressing CXCR3 (TNR3+). This chain's CDR3 is CASRDGQKQETQYF.